Given below is one T cell receptor (beta chain) in context. Germline V CDR1 and CDR2: SGHRS, YFSETQ. V was trimmed by 0 bases and J by 7 bases, leaving 17 bases between them. The CDR3 sequence is 15 residues long. Authors' processing steps: It was from reference gene primer amplification that nucleated cell counts were estimated. Clones were read by immunoSEQ multiplex PCR, and TCRdb kept only the in-frame ones, dropping some. V, J and clone size derive from that table, while D and trimming were established from the DNA sequence. Counted here are approximately 250,000 clones, 75% to 90% occurring once; the ten biggest clones make up less than 15%. The Seattle patients, enrolled during active infection, were followed longitudinally. The record originates from a study of blood T cell repertoires in COVID-19. Whole-study context: Whether acute or convalescent, the COVID-19 samples came from the United States, Italy and Spain. The analysed material was cDNA or gDNA that came from T cells, B-cell-depleted T cells, or PBMCs.

The sample consisted of peripheral blood. The V and J genes are TRBV5-1 and TRBJ2-7, with TRBD1 as a possible D gene (5 bases). The clonotype was recovered from a woman in her 70s with COVID-19, enrolled during active disease. CDR3 nucleotides: TGCGCCAGCAGCTTGGTCGGCGATCATAGGGGAGAGCAGTACTTC. Amino acids: CASSLVGDHRGEQYF.